This is a list of T cell receptor beta chains from one sample in a study of T cell responses to AZD1222 COVID-19 vaccine. Using immunoSEQ multiplex PCR, the repertoire was profiled, and TCRdb retains in-frame clones only, with some absent. Of around 180,000 clones in the sample, around 90% were seen once. The sequences come from peripheral blood, collected 28 days after the second AZD1222 dose. These receptor sequences come from an adult who received the AZD1222 COVID-19 vaccine. CDR3s include the opening cysteine and the closing phenylalanine or tryptophan. The D gene is left open where the match is weak. Where a row states a size, it is once, few, many or the class of an expanded clone; other rows omit it.

size	V	D	J	DNA	CDR3
-	TRBV19	TRBD1	TRBJ2-1	TGTGCCAGTAGTATAGCCGGGACAGGACCCTACAATGAGCAGTTCTTC	CASSIAGTGPYNEQFF
once	TRBV28	TRBD1	TRBJ1-4	TGTGCCAGCATCAAATGGGGACAGGGAGATGAAAAACTGTTTTTT	CASIKWGQGDEKLFF
once	TRBV24-1	-	TRBJ1-2	TGTGCCACCAGCGTAGACAGTAACTATGGCTACACCTTC	CATSVDSNYGYTF
-	TRBV25-1	TRBD2	TRBJ2-1	TGTGCCAGCAGCATACTAGCGGGGGGATACAATGAGCAGTTCTTC	CASSILAGGYNEQFF
once	TRBV12-3/TRBV12-4	TRBD2	TRBJ2-5	TGTGCCAGCAGTCCACGGGAGGCTGAGACCCAGTACTTC	CASSPREAETQYF
-	TRBV18	-	TRBJ1-3	TGTGCCAGCTCACTCGGACAGTGGTCTGGAAACACCATATATTTT	CASSLGQWSGNTIYF
-	TRBV9	-	TRBJ2-7	TGTGCCAGCAGCGTAGGTGGGAGAGGTGGCGAGCAGTACTTC	CASSVGGRGGEQYF
-	TRBV7-3	-	TRBJ2-1	TGTGCCAGCAGCTTAAGGGGCCGGGTGGACTCCTACAATGAGCAGTTCTTC	CASSLRGRVDSYNEQFF
-	TRBV28	-	TRBJ1-4	TGTGCCAGTGGCGGCGGGGCTGGGGAAAAACTGTTTTTT	CASGGGAGEKLFF
-	TRBV28	TRBD2	TRBJ2-1	TGTGCCAGCAGTTTATGGGGTAGCGGGAAAGACAATGAGCAGTTCTTC	CASSLWGSGKDNEQFF
-	TRBV5-4	TRBD1	TRBJ2-1	TGTGCCAGCAGCTCCCGACAGGGAATATGGAGGGAGCAGTTCTTC	CASSSRQGIWREQFF
-	TRBV7-6	-	TRBJ2-1	TGTGCCAGCAGCTTAATAGGGGGGAGCTCCTACAATGAGCAGTTCTTC	CASSLIGGSSYNEQFF
-	TRBV7-8	-	TRBJ2-7	TGTGCCAGCAGCCTATTATCTGGCGAGCAGTACTTC	CASSLLSGEQYF
-	TRBV10-3	-	TRBJ2-3	TGTGCCATCAGTGTACCGGGAGCAACAGATACGCAGTATTTT	CAISVPGATDTQYF
-	TRBV7-3	TRBD2	TRBJ2-1	TGTGCCAGCAGCTTAACTGGAGGGGCGGGGGTGACTGATGAGCAGTTCTTC	CASSLTGGAGVTDEQFF
-	TRBV7-6	TRBD1	TRBJ2-5	TGTGCCAGCAGCTTAGGTACAGGGGGCCCCCAAGAGACCCAGTACTTC	CASSLGTGGPQETQYF
-	TRBV6-6	-	TRBJ2-2	TGTGCCAGCAGTTACTCGACCCCGGTCCTCGGGGAGCTGTTTTTT	CASSYSTPVLGELFF
-	TRBV28	-	TRBJ2-3	TGTGCCAGCAGTTTATATGGTCCGTTGCGTTCTAGCACAGATACGCAGTATTTT	CASSLYGPLRSSTDTQYF